This T cell receptor (beta chain) comes out of a study of blood T cell repertoires in COVID-19. Per the original methods: Quantification of nucleated cells was approximated via reference gene primer amplification. The data were produced by immunoSEQ multiplex PCR, yet TCRdb's version contains in-frame clones alone and is incomplete. The V and J calls and clone size come from that table; D and trimming were worked out from the DNA. The sample includes 350,000 to 450,000 clones, 80% to 90% seen only once; the top ten take 7.1%. The CDR3 totals 15 residues. Germline V lookup: CDR1 MNHEY, CDR2 SVGAGI. With V trimmed by 4 bases and J by 0 bases, 6 bases remained unmatched.

The sample comprised peripheral blood. V is TRBV6-5 and J is TRBJ2-7, with TRBD1 matching over 7 bases. The clonotype comes from an older woman with COVID-19, enrolled during active disease. Here the CDR3 DNA reads TGTGCCAGCAGTTCCGGGGCAGGGGGCTCCTACGAGCAGTACTTC. It translates to CASSSGAGGSYEQYF.